A selection of T cell receptor beta chains follows, all from one sample in a study of T cell repertoires in cytomegalovirus infection. TCRdb re-called the reads with MiXCR, one entry per CDR3 protein. This table holds under 850,000 distinct CDR3 sequences, approximately 33% found once. Their antigen targets remain unknown. The sample was cultured PBMCs, taken from culture after CMV antigen stimulation. Every receptor here comes from a human donor in good health (CMV status not recorded). Some clones in this sample may be carry-over from other donors' samples. The CDR3 runs from the conserved cysteine through the conserved F or W. D genes are given only for firm matches. Rows may omit the clone size; those that give it use once, few, many or a size class.

J gene: TRBJ2-3
D gene: NA
clone size: few
V gene: TRBV7-9
CDR3 DNA: TGTGCCAGCAGCTTAGCAGGGTCAGGCGATACGCAGTATTTT
CDR3 protein: CASSLAGSGDTQYF

J gene: TRBJ2-3
D gene: TRBD1
clone size: NA
V gene: TRBV11-2
CDR3 DNA: TGTGCCAGCAGCCTCGGACAGGGGGAAACAGATACGCAGTATTTT
CDR3 protein: CASSLGQGETDTQYF

J gene: TRBJ2-3
D gene: TRBD2
clone size: few
V gene: TRBV25-1
CDR3 DNA: TGTGCCAGCAGTGAATACGGAGGAGCGGGAGGTGTTGGAGATACGCAGTATTTT
CDR3 protein: CASSEYGGAGGVGDTQYF

J gene: TRBJ1-5
D gene: TRBD1
clone size: few
V gene: TRBV6-1
CDR3 DNA: TGTGCCCGGAGGGACAGGGGCCTCAAGGCCCAGCATTTT
CDR3 protein: CARRDRGLKAQHF

J gene: TRBJ2-7
D gene: NA
clone size: NA
V gene: TRBV18
CDR3 DNA: TGTGCCAGCTCACCACGGCTGTCTCTAGGAAGGGAGCAGTACTTC
CDR3 protein: CASSPRLSLGREQYF

J gene: TRBJ1-5
D gene: NA
clone size: once
V gene: TRBV20-1
CDR3 DNA: TGCAGTGCTAGTCGAAGCATCTATCAGCCCCAGCATTTT
CDR3 protein: CSASRSIYQPQHF

J gene: TRBJ1-2
D gene: TRBD1
clone size: few
V gene: TRBV6-5
CDR3 DNA: TGTGCCAGCGGGGACAGGGCCATATATGGCTACACCTTC
CDR3 protein: CASGDRAIYGYTF

J gene: TRBJ1-4
D gene: NA
clone size: NA
V gene: TRBV12-3/TRBV12-4
CDR3 DNA: TGTGCCAGCAAATGGACGGAGGGTGAAAAACTGTTTTTT
CDR3 protein: CASKWTEGEKLFF

J gene: TRBJ2-5
D gene: TRBD2
clone size: few
V gene: TRBV6-2/TRBV6-3
CDR3 DNA: TGTGCCACCGCTACCGGACTAGCGGGAGATCGCGAGACCCAGTACTTC
CDR3 protein: CATATGLAGDRETQYF

J gene: TRBJ2-6
D gene: TRBD2
clone size: many
V gene: TRBV7-8
CDR3 DNA: TGTGCCAGCACACCCCTCCCCGGGGGGAGCTCTGGGGCCAACGTCCTGACTTTC
CDR3 protein: CASTPLPGGSSGANVLTF

J gene: TRBJ2-1
D gene: TRBD2
clone size: NA
V gene: TRBV7-9
CDR3 DNA: TGTGCCAGCAGCTTACCCGGACTAGCGGGAGGGTACAATGAGCAGTTCTTC
CDR3 protein: CASSLPGLAGGYNEQFF

J gene: TRBJ2-5
D gene: NA
clone size: NA
V gene: TRBV18
CDR3 DNA: TGTGCCAGCTCGATGAGACTAGGACAAGAGACCCAGTACTTC
CDR3 protein: CASSMRLGQETQYF

J gene: TRBJ1-2
D gene: NA
clone size: NA
V gene: TRBV5-4
CDR3 DNA: TGTGCCAGCAGCACTCGTTCAGGCACCTATGGCTACACCTTC
CDR3 protein: CASSTRSGTYGYTF

J gene: TRBJ2-3
D gene: NA
clone size: few
V gene: TRBV2
CDR3 DNA: TGTGCCAGCACCGGGGAGCTCACAGATACGCAGTATTTT
CDR3 protein: CASTGELTDTQYF

J gene: TRBJ1-1
D gene: NA
clone size: NA
V gene: TRBV11-2
CDR3 DNA: TGTGCCAGCAGCTTTAAGGAGGGAAACACTGAAGCTTTCTTT
CDR3 protein: CASSFKEGNTEAFF

J gene: TRBJ2-7
D gene: TRBD2
clone size: NA
V gene: TRBV6-2/TRBV6-3
CDR3 DNA: TGTGCCAGCGACCGAGGGAGGGAGAGCCCCGTCTACGAGCAGTACTTC
CDR3 protein: CASDRGRESPVYEQYF

J gene: TRBJ2-1
D gene: NA
clone size: NA
V gene: TRBV24-1
CDR3 DNA: TGTGCCACCAGTGAAAGAGGCAATGAGCAGTTCTTC
CDR3 protein: CATSERGNEQFF

J gene: TRBJ2-7
D gene: NA
clone size: few
V gene: TRBV14
CDR3 DNA: TGTGCCAGCAGCCAAGAGGCCGGCAGGGCCTACGAGCAGTACTTC
CDR3 protein: CASSQEAGRAYEQYF

J gene: TRBJ1-3
D gene: NA
clone size: many
V gene: TRBV7-8
CDR3 DNA: TGTGCCAGCAGCTTAAGAGCTACAGGGACAGGAAACACCATATATTTT
CDR3 protein: CASSLRATGTGNTIYF

J gene: TRBJ2-5
D gene: NA
clone size: NA
V gene: TRBV28
CDR3 DNA: TGTGCCAGCAGTTCGGGAGACAAGGGGGAGACCCAGTACTTC
CDR3 protein: CASSSGDKGETQYF

J gene: TRBJ2-5
D gene: NA
clone size: NA
V gene: TRBV12-3/TRBV12-4
CDR3 DNA: TGTGCCAGCGGGGATGGGGAGACCCAGTACTTC
CDR3 protein: CASGDGETQYF

J gene: TRBJ2-2
D gene: NA
clone size: few
V gene: TRBV12-3/TRBV12-4
CDR3 DNA: TGTGCCAGCAGCCCAGACGGGATTCGGGGTTGGATACAAAACGAGACCGGGGAGCTGTTTTTT
CDR3 protein: CASSPDGIRGWIQNETGELFF

J gene: TRBJ1-6
D gene: NA
clone size: NA
V gene: TRBV28
CDR3 DNA: TGTGCCAGCAGCCTCGCGCACGGGTTTTCACACCTCCACTTT
CDR3 protein: CASSLAHGFSHLHF

J gene: TRBJ2-1
D gene: NA
clone size: NA
V gene: TRBV27
CDR3 DNA: TGTGCCAGCAGGCCCCGCGACCATAGGGATGAGCAGTTCTTC
CDR3 protein: CASRPRDHRDEQFF

J gene: TRBJ2-3
D gene: NA
clone size: NA
V gene: TRBV7-2
CDR3 DNA: TGTGCCAGCACCCAGAACTCAGATACGCAGTATTTT
CDR3 protein: CASTQNSDTQYF

J gene: TRBJ1-4
D gene: TRBD1
clone size: few
V gene: TRBV11-2
CDR3 DNA: TGTGCCAGCAGCTCGCCCCTCAAAGGGGGCGTCGCGTTT
CDR3 protein: CASSSPLKGGVAF

J gene: TRBJ2-4
D gene: NA
clone size: NA
V gene: TRBV2
CDR3 DNA: TGTGCCAGCAGTGAGAGGGACGGCATTCAGTACTTC
CDR3 protein: CASSERDGIQYF

J gene: TRBJ1-5
D gene: NA
clone size: NA
V gene: TRBV7-9
CDR3 DNA: TGTGCCAGCAGGGCGAACGAGTTCCAGCCCCAGCATTTT
CDR3 protein: CASRANEFQPQHF

J gene: TRBJ2-5
D gene: TRBD2
clone size: NA
V gene: TRBV12-3/TRBV12-4
CDR3 DNA: TGTGCCAGCAGTTTACCGGGGGGTGCGACCCAGTACTTC
CDR3 protein: CASSLPGGATQYF

J gene: TRBJ1-1
D gene: NA
clone size: few
V gene: TRBV12-3/TRBV12-4
CDR3 DNA: TGTGCCAGCAGTCAAGTAGGGGGCACTGAAGCTTTCTTT
CDR3 protein: CASSQVGGTEAFF

J gene: TRBJ2-5
D gene: TRBD2
clone size: once
V gene: TRBV15
CDR3 DNA: TGTGCCACCAGCAGAGAGCGGGGGAGGGAGACCCAGTACTTC
CDR3 protein: CATSRERGRETQYF

J gene: TRBJ2-1
D gene: NA
clone size: NA
V gene: TRBV10-2
CDR3 DNA: TGCGCCAGCAGTGAGTCGATAATGGGTCTGGTTAAGAATGAGCAGTTCTTC
CDR3 protein: CASSESIMGLVKNEQFF

J gene: TRBJ1-2
D gene: NA
clone size: NA
V gene: TRBV6-2/TRBV6-3
CDR3 DNA: TGTGCCAGCGCGGGAGGCTATGGCTACACCTTC
CDR3 protein: CASAGGYGYTF

J gene: TRBJ2-2
D gene: NA
clone size: NA
V gene: TRBV7-8
CDR3 DNA: TGTGCCAGCAGCCGGGGGAAGGGGTCCGGGGAGCTGTTTTTT
CDR3 protein: CASSRGKGSGELFF

J gene: TRBJ1-1
D gene: NA
clone size: few
V gene: TRBV18
CDR3 DNA: TGTGCCAGCTCACCGTATTCGCTGAACACTGAAGCTTTCTTT
CDR3 protein: CASSPYSLNTEAFF

J gene: TRBJ2-3
D gene: NA
clone size: many
V gene: TRBV7-2
CDR3 DNA: TGTGCCAGCAGCTTAGCAGCTAGCGCGAGCACAGATACGCAGTATTTT
CDR3 protein: CASSLAASASTDTQYF

J gene: TRBJ2-1
D gene: TRBD2
clone size: many
V gene: TRBV7-2
CDR3 DNA: TGTGCCAGCAGCTCCGGACTAGCGGGAGGGCAGTTCTTC
CDR3 protein: CASSSGLAGGQFF

J gene: TRBJ2-3
D gene: NA
clone size: NA
V gene: TRBV2
CDR3 DNA: TGTGCCAGCACGGCAGCGGGCGAGGGAGATACGCAGTATTTT
CDR3 protein: CASTAAGEGDTQYF

J gene: TRBJ2-6
D gene: NA
clone size: many
V gene: TRBV5-1
CDR3 DNA: TGTGCCAGCAGCTTAACAGGGTCTGGGGCCAACGTCCTGACTTTC
CDR3 protein: CASSLTGSGANVLTF

J gene: TRBJ1-6
D gene: NA
clone size: few
V gene: TRBV7-6
CDR3 DNA: TGTGCCAGCAGCTTATTAGCGGAACCGGCCCTTCCCAATTCACCCCTCCACTTT
CDR3 protein: CASSLLAEPALPNSPLHF

J gene: TRBJ2-5
D gene: NA
clone size: many
V gene: TRBV7-2
CDR3 DNA: TGTGCCAGCAGCTTATCCCTCCAAGAGACCCAGTACTTC
CDR3 protein: CASSLSLQETQYF

J gene: TRBJ1-2
D gene: TRBD1
clone size: NA
V gene: TRBV5-4
CDR3 DNA: TGTGCCAGCAGACGGGACAGGGCCACCTATGGCTACACCTTC
CDR3 protein: CASRRDRATYGYTF